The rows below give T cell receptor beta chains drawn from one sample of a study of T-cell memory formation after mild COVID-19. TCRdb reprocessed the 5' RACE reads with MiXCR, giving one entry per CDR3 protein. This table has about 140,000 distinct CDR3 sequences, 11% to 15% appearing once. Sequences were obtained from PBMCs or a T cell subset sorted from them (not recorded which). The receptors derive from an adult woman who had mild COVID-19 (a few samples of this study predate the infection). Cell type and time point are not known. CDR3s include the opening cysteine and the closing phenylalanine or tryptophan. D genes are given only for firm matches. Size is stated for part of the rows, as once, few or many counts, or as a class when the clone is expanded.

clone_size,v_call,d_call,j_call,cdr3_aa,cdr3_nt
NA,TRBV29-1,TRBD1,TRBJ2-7,CSVPGQGTYEQYF,TGCAGCGTTCCGGGACAGGGTACGTACGAGCAGTACTTC
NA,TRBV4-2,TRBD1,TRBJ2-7,CASSQVDRGEEQYF,TGTGCCAGCAGCCAGGTGGACAGGGGGGAAGAGCAGTACTTC
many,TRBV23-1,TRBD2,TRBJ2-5,CTRGSIGETQYF,TGCACTCGCGGGAGCATTGGGGAGACCCAGTACTTC
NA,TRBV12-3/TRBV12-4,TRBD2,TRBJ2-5,CASSRLAGATQETQYF,TGTGCCAGCAGCCGACTAGCGGGGGCGACCCAAGAGACCCAGTACTTC
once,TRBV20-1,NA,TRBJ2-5,CSAPRTSQETQYF,TGCAGTGCGCCTAGGACAAGTCAAGAGACCCAGTACTTC
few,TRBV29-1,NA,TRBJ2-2,CSVDAGNTGELFF,TGCAGCGTTGACGCAGGGAACACCGGGGAGCTGTTTTTT
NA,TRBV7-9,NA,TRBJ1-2,CASSPLLYGYTF,TGTGCCAGCAGCCCCCTTCTCTATGGCTACACCTTC
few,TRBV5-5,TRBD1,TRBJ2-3,CASSEGTVKDTQYF,TGTGCCAGCAGTGAAGGGACAGTTAAAGATACGCAGTATTTT
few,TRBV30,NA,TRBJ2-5,CAWSVDLYGRGETQYF,TGTGCCTGGAGTGTTGATCTTTACGGACGGGGAGAGACCCAGTACTTC
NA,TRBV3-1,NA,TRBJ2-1,CASRLSQSNEQFF,TGTGCCAGCAGACTCTCTCAGAGCAATGAGCAGTTCTTC
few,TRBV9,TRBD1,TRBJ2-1,CATSGTDNNEQFF,TGTGCCACCTCCGGGACAGATAACAATGAGCAGTTCTTC
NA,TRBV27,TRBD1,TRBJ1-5,CASSGGTGHQPQHF,TGTGCCAGCAGTGGGGGGACAGGGCATCAGCCCCAGCATTTT
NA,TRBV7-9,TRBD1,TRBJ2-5,CASSLSRTGHQETQYF,TGTGCCAGCAGCTTATCGAGGACAGGGCACCAAGAGACCCAGTACTTC
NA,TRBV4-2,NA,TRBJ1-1,CASSQPVDLPGFMNTEAFF,TGTGCCAGCAGCCAACCCGTCGACCTCCCGGGATTCATGAACACTGAAGCTTTCTTT
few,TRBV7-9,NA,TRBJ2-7,CASSLIVKGLGEQYF,TGTGCCAGCAGCTTAATCGTGAAGGGCCTCGGCGAGCAGTACTTC
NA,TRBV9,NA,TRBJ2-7,CASSVGMTGPEQYF,TGTGCCAGCAGCGTTGGAATGACAGGTCCCGAGCAGTACTTC
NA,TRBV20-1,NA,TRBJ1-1,CSASQGNTEAFF,TGCAGTGCCTCACAGGGGAACACTGAAGCTTTCTTT
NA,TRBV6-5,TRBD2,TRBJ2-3,CASSSPTSGVIDTQYF,TGTGCCAGCAGTTCCCCGACTAGCGGGGTAATAGATACGCAGTATTTT
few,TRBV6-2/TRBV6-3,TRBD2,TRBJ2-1,CASSLREWSEQFF,TGTGCCAGCAGTCTGCGGGAGTGGTCCGAGCAGTTCTTC
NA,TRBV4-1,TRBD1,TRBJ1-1,CASSLTRDRNTEAFF,TGCGCCAGCAGCCTCACGCGGGACAGGAACACTGAAGCTTTCTTT
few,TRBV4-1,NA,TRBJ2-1,CASSPEGANEQFF,TGCGCCAGCAGCCCGGAGGGGGCCAATGAGCAGTTCTTC